The entry below gives a single T cell receptor (beta chain) sequence along with its context. Its antigen is not known. The data stem from a study of siplizumab effects on memory and regulatory T cells. V lost 1 base and J lost 4; bases outside the gene matches: 0. The CDR3 covers 13 residues. From germline, CDR1 is SGHTA and CDR2 FQGNSA. The assay looked at around 100,000 TCR templates in each sample. Sequencing was performed with immunoSEQ multiplex PCR; in TCRdb, only in-frame clones are kept and a portion is missing. The sample carries some 90,000 clones, 75% to 90% recorded once. Findings and caveats of the study: Proliferating CD4+ or CD8+ clones, roughly 80-96% of them, lacked an assignable naive or memory phenotype. The authors mapped only a minor fraction of alloreactive clones to unstimulated subsets. Some alloreactive sequences were traceable to unstimulated CD4+ memory cells, and siplizumab significantly reduced them.

This sequence joins TRBV7-2 and TRBJ1-2, with TRBD1 identical over 7 bases. This TCR was sampled from a human donor in good health. Material for sequencing was CD4+ T cells sorted from blood. Written as DNA, the CDR3 is TGTGCCAGCAGCTTAGGGACAGGCTATGGCTACACCTTC. Protein sequence: CASSLGTGYGYTF.